This TCR beta chain was documented in a study of T cell responses to AZD1222 COVID-19 vaccine. Germline V gene lookup returns CDR1 GTSNPN and CDR2 SVGIG (reference sequence). The CDR3 covers 16 residues. The ends were cut back, 7 bases at V and 4 bases at J, with 23 bases in the middle. General study points: The study found vaccine-associated CD4 TCRs spanning spike, dominant at 160-218 and 743-854. A mostly white British donor set with more females was recruited, and clonal diversity was possibly underestimated. Of the AZD1222 recipients, only 5 to 7 were seropositive at baseline.

Here immunoSEQ multiplex PCR was the method, and the copy in TCRdb shows in-frame clones only, minus some. This table has around 99,000 clones, around 90% appearing once. Combined were second doses at about 4 or about 12 weeks. In regard to this clone: Its target is unknown.

The genes are TRBV30 and TRBJ2-1; no firm D call. Sequencing used peripheral blood, obtained 28 days after the second AZD1222 dose. This TCR derives from an adult who received the AZD1222 COVID-19 vaccine. CDR3 residues: CAFKTTSGIAYNEQFF. CDR3 DNA sequence: TGTGCCTTTAAAACCACCTCAGGTATCGCTTACAATGAGCAGTTCTTC.